The TCR beta chain under discussion was sequenced for a study of monozygotic twins with inflammatory bowel disease. Broader study findings: IBD patients share fewer clonotypes with other people than healthy twins do, especially with disease activity.

The V gene's germline CDR1 is KGHSH and CDR2 LQKENI. The CDR3 is 17 residues long. Note on this clonotype: Antigen specificity is unknown.

Eight separate reactions per sample yielded the cDNA. The template-switching step introduced UMIs that carried a 6-nucleotide sample barcode. TCRdb reworked the 5' RACE reads into one entry per CDR3 protein, no DNA. The sample's table shows approximately 400,000 distinct CDR3 sequences. The chain uses TRBV18 and TRBJ2-1. Sequenced input: blood. This clonotype originated in a human donor with ulcerative colitis or Crohn's disease, or a healthy co-twin of an affected twin (not recorded which). Here the CDR3 reads CASSPRFRTSSYNEQFF. Based on the CDR3 plus reference TRBV18 and TRBJ2-1, the full variable domain is NAGVMQNPRHLVRRRGQEARLRCSPMKGHSHVYWYRQLPEEGLKFMVYLQKENIIDESGMPKERFSAEFPKEGPSILRIQQVVRGDSAAYFCASSPRFRTSSYNEQFFGPGTRLTVL.